This TCR beta chain was recorded in a study of blood T cell repertoires in COVID-19 (dated by TCRdb to the early 2020s). Study-wide context: Samples covering the acute and convalescent phases of COVID-19 were provided by collaborators in the United States, Italy and Spain. The material from the prospective study consisted of cDNA or gDNA derived from T cells, B-cell-depleted T cells, or PBMCs. Subjects who had been exposed to COVID-19, were actively infected with it, or had recovered from it provided the deeply sampled blood TCRbeta repertoires that made up the dataset. A freely available public database, intended as a resource for researchers studying the immune response to SARS-CoV-2, is where the repertoires were released. The samples were drawn from the first 160 participants of the ongoing ImmuneRACE study and from some 1,300 subjects provided by 6 global collaborators. A de-identified subject ID, COVID-19 status, age in years and sex were almost always included in the sample metadata. Where available, HLA class I and class II types were obtained from metadata supplied by the sample provider rather than from assay-based typing.

In the prospective study, participants were roughly 18 to 100 years old, resided in about two dozen geographic areas of the United States, and were enrolled through a virtual design. To assign participants to cohorts, the prospective study relied on clinical history that participants themselves reported in a screening survey and a study questionnaire. ImmuneRACE Cohort 3 recovered participants were defined by two consecutive negative NP/OP PCR tests, healthcare professional clearance, or symptom resolution. In the prospective study, mobile phlebotomists collected whole blood, serum and a nasopharyngeal or oropharyngeal swab from each participant. Prospective study participants could optionally give additional blood draws and questionnaires over a roughly 2-month period. Prospective study blood samples were shipped either frozen or at room temperature before DNA extraction. Clipping removes 6 bases from V and 3 bases from J, with 5 as the unmatched junction base count. CDR1 and CDR2, per the germline V gene, are SQVTM and ANQGSEA. The CDR3 runs 13 amino acids, cysteine and phenylalanine included. Only the CDR3 DNA is retained, 39 bases long and in frame from the first base.

The immunoSEQ Assay, a bias-controlled multiplex PCR, was used to amplify TCRbeta CDR3 regions from genomic DNA. Per the authors' processing: Within the assay, amplification of reference gene primers was used to estimate how many nucleated cells each sample contained. Sequence reads were collapsed and filtered to measure the absolute abundance of every unique TCRbeta CDR3 rearrangement. For each sample, productive Simpson clonality was calculated as the square root of Simpson's diversity index over productive rearrangements. TCRdb took over this immuneACCESS table, retaining in-frame rearrangements with V and J assigned. Such tables are incomplete; in checked studies, under half of the missing clones stem from an unresolved V gene, and the remainder is unexplained. For V, J and clone size, that table is used; D and trimming come from the DNA. In all, the sample holds over 350,000 clones, and roughly 89% of those were seen once. The top ten constitute approximately 9.3% of the sample.

This clone showed up just a few times. Its binding antigen is unknown. No per-base quality is available; no much larger clone lies one base away. What the work shows at the level of the full study, not this receptor alone: How much clinical and demographic metadata was included differed by source and by participant, and the metadata was provided uncurated.

The receptor comes from a woman aged 45-59 years who had recovered from COVID-19. The sequence joins TRBV29-1 to TRBJ1-2; 9 middle bases align to TRBD1. The sample was PBMCs or T cells enriched from blood (not recorded which). CDR3 sequence: CSVGQGLDYGYTF. The DNA reads as follows: TGCAGCGTGGGACAGGGCCTGGACTATGGCTACACCTTC.